This record looks at one TCR beta chain sequence and its context. This sample is drawn from a study of shared clonotypes between healthy human individuals. The authors loaded about 0.2 ug DNA, 30,000 to 35,000 T cell genomes, into sorted-subset replicate PCRs. The repertoire was sequenced with immunoSEQ multiplex PCR; TCRdb's copy has only in-frame clones and lacks some. The repertoire holds a few hundred thousand clones, around 79% seen once, with less than 11% in the top ten. The germline gives CDR1 SGHKS, CDR2 YYEKEE (reference sequence). The CDR3 extends over 14 amino acids. V was shortened by 0 bases and J by 1 base, with 7 bases between the two germline ends.

This sequence joins TRBV5-5 and TRBJ2-5; D is possibly TRBD1 (5 bases). Sequenced input: memory CD4+ T cells sorted from blood. Subset in this sample: CD45RA-negative fraction. This receptor was taken from a young man in good health. The CDR3 DNA is TGTGCCAGCAGCTTGGGACAGCTCCAAGAGACCCAGTACTTC. Translating gives CASSLGQLQETQYF.